These 2 T cell receptor beta chains were sequenced from one sample in a study of cytomegalovirus exposure and HLA in healthy donors. Researchers ran the PCR with 60 Vbeta and 13 Jbeta primers. TCRdb keeps only in-frame clones here, not all; method: immunoSEQ multiplex PCR. The sample lists fewer than 200,000 clones, around 75% occurring once. Input material: PBMCs. The source of these receptors is a woman aged 25 to 39 in good health and CMV-seronegative.

The chain couples TRBV7-9 to TRBJ2-7; 7 nucleotides align to TRBD1. CDR1 and CDR2 (germline): SEHNR, FQNEAQ (reference sequence). The V segment lost 4 bases and the J segment 9 bases; nucleotides outside the gene matches: 3. This CDR3 comprises 11 residues. The CDR3 here is CASSSNRGQYF. For the CDR3, the DNA is TGTGCCAGCAGCTCCAACAGGGGGCAGTACTTC.

This clone has more than one count but fewer than ten. The chain carries TRBV2 and TRBJ1-5; TRBD1 aligns across 8 bases. The CDR3 has 15 amino acids. The V gene end was trimmed by 6 bases and the J gene end by 0 bases; junction bases not matched to a gene: 4. Germline values: CDR1 SNHLY, CDR2 FYNNEI. The chain's CDR3 is CASSATGVSNQPQHF. CDR3 bases: TGTGCCAGCAGCGCGACAGGGGTTAGCAATCAGCCCCAGCATTTT.